This T cell receptor beta chain comes out of a study of blood T cell repertoires in COVID-19. TCRdb keeps only in-frame clones here, not all; method: immunoSEQ multiplex PCR. The sample records about 310,000 clones, about 88% being singletons. Living in roughly 25 US areas, the participants were between roughly 18 and 90 years of age. Germline-derived CDR1 and CDR2 are SGHKS and YYEKEE (reference sequence). The CDR3 consists of 15 residues. With V trimmed by 4 bases and J by 6 bases, 12 bases remained unmatched. The rearrangement uses TRBV5-5 and TRBJ1-1; TRBD1 matches at 7 bases. The sequence was obtained from a woman aged 35 to 49 who had recovered from COVID-19. Sequencing input: PBMCs or T cells enriched from blood (not recorded which). The CDR3 protein is CASSPHTGDLSEAFF. Here the CDR3 DNA reads TGTGCCAGCAGCCCCCATACAGGGGACTTATCTGAAGCTTTCTTT.